This T cell receptor (beta chain) came from a study of identical twins. V was pared by 8 bases and J by 1 base, with 2 bases of the junction left unmatched. CDR1 and CDR2 (germline): MNHEY, SVGAGI. This CDR3 is built from 12 residues. TCRdb passed the 5' RACE reads through MiXCR, listing each CDR3 protein once. The table records hundreds of thousands of distinct CDR3 sequences, 6.1% of them present only once. This clonotype was sampled from a man aged 18 to 29 in good health. J is TRBJ2-7 and V is TRBV6-5; TRBD1 agrees at 7 bases. Source material: naive T cells sorted from blood. The CDR3 loop reads CASRDSSYEQYV. In DNA form, the CDR3 reads TGTGCCAGCCGGGACAGTTCCTACGAGCAGTACGTC.